The sequence of this TCR beta chain was determined in a study of CD8+CD57+ T cells in acquired aplastic anemia. Per germline, CDR1 GTSNPN and CDR2 SVGIG (reference sequence). Trimming took off 3 bases at V and 0 bases at J, with 12 bases between the two ends. The CDR3 covers 15 residues. Genomic DNA, serving as template, underwent TCR beta VDJ and CDR3 profiling. TCRdb independently ran MiXCR on the reads; one entry per CDR3 protein. The table has roughly 280,000 distinct CDR3 sequences, approximately 58% seen once. Before being chosen for sequencing, patients had shown CD8+CD57+ cell expansion by flow cytometry.

Sample: sorted CD4+, CD8+, or CD8+CD57+ T cells (not recorded which) from PBMCs. This receptor was identified in a human donor with aplastic anemia. The chain couples TRBV30 to TRBJ1-3; D is unclear. CDR3 coding DNA: TGTGCCTGGAGCTTTCGGACTGTCTCTGGAAACACCATATATTTT. This encodes CAWSFRTVSGNTIYF. The full variable domain, completed using reference TRBV30 and TRBJ1-3, is SQTIHQWPATLVQPVGSPLSLECTVEGTSNPNLYWYRQAAGRGLQLLFYSVGIGQISSEVPQNLSASRPQDRQFILSSKKLLLSDSGFYLCAWSFRTVSGNTIYFGEGSWLTVV.